This passage covers 14 T cell receptor beta chains from one sample sequenced in a study of T cell responses to AZD1222 COVID-19 vaccine. Only in-frame clones appear in the TCRdb table, and some are missing; sequencing was by immunoSEQ multiplex PCR. The sample records fewer than 150,000 clones, roughly 91% being singletons. The sample was peripheral blood, taken on day 0 of AZD1222 vaccination. The receptors stem from an adult in good health.

This sequence joins TRBV19 and TRBJ2-1; D unclear. V lost 6 bases, J lost 2 bases, and 14 bases lay in between. Germline CDR1 and CDR2: LNHDA and SQIVND (reference sequence). The CDR3 is 15 amino acids. The CDR3 DNA reads TGTGCCAGTAGGCCCTCTCTAGATACCTACAATGAGCAGTTCTTC. Protein sequence: CASRPSLDTYNEQFF. The complete variable domain, with remaining parts taken from reference TRBV19 and TRBJ2-1, reads DGGITQSPKYLFRKEGQNVTLSCEQNLNHDAMYWYRQDPGQGLRLIYYSQIVNDFQKGDIAEGYSVSREKKESFPLTVTSAQKNPTAFYLCASRPSLDTYNEQFFGPGTRLTVL.

This CDR3 is CASSFFGEGSTEAFF. CDR3 sequence (DNA): TGTGCCAGCAGCTTTTTCGGGGAGGGGAGCACTGAAGCTTTCTTT. This chain connects TRBV13 to TRBJ1-1, with D perhaps matching TRBD1 (5 bases). Germline assignment: CDR1 PRHDT and CDR2 FYEKMQ (reference sequence). Between the trimmed V and J ends, which lost 3 bases and 4 bases, there was a span of 15 bases. The CDR3 has 15 residues.

The CDR3 loop reads CASSLRSYGTEAFF. Here the CDR3 DNA reads TGTGCCAGCAGTTTAAGGTCCTATGGCACTGAAGCTTTCTTT. V and J are TRBV27 and TRBJ1-1; D remains ambiguous. This CDR3 has 14 residues. V was trimmed by 2 bases and J by 4 bases, leaving 11 bases between them. The V gene's germline CDR1 is MNHEY and CDR2 SMNVEV (reference sequence).

J is TRBJ2-5 and V is TRBV7-2, with D possibly matching TRBD2 (6 bases). Per the germline V gene, CDR1 is SGHTA and CDR2 is FQGNSA. Trimming removed 3 bases from V and 4 bases from J, with 15 bases in between. The CDR3 has 15 amino acids. Written as DNA, the CDR3 is TGTGCCAGCAGCTTTCAGGGAGGCCAAGGAGAGACCCAGTACTTC. Amino acids: CASSFQGGQGETQYF. Full variable domain (missing parts from reference TRBV7-2 and TRBJ2-5): GAGVSQSPSNKVTEKGKDVELRCDPISGHTALYWYRQSLGQGLEFLIYFQGNSAPDKSGLPSDRFSAERTGGSVSTLTIQRTQQEDSAVYLCASSFQGGQGETQYFGPGTRLLVL.

V usage is TRBV7-9 and J usage is TRBJ2-3; 10 nucleotides line up with TRBD1. The germline gives CDR1 SEHNR, CDR2 FQNEAQ (reference sequence). The CDR3 is 16 residues long. Losses at the gene ends were 5 bases for V and 5 bases for J; bases not matched to a gene: 10. The CDR3 sequence: CASSTPGTGDGDTQYF. For the CDR3, the DNA is TGTGCCAGCAGCACGCCCGGGACAGGGGACGGAGATACGCAGTATTTT.

The chain combines TRBV6-2 or TRBV6-3 with TRBJ2-5, with D perhaps TRBD2 (5 bases). The CDR3 is 14 residues long. CDR1 is MNHEY, CDR2 SVGEGT, per germline. Trimming took 0 bases from V and 7 from J, leaving 12 bases between them. The CDR3 sequence: CASSYSDLRGTQYF. CDR3 DNA sequence: TGTGCCAGCAGTTACTCGGACTTACGTGGGACCCAGTACTTC.

This chain joins TRBV10-3 and TRBJ1-1; weak D call: TRBD1 (6 bases). CDR3 length: 13 residues. Trimming removed 0 bases at V and 10 bases at J, with 12 bases between. Germline values: CDR1 ENHRY, CDR2 SYGVKD. As DNA, the CDR3 is TGTGCCATCAGTGAGTCGGGTCAGGGGCTAGCTTTCTTT. Translating gives CAISESGQGLAFF.

J is TRBJ2-3 and V is TRBV5-5; D may be TRBD1 or TRBD2 (6 bases each). In germline, CDR1 is SGHKS, CDR2 YYEKEE (reference sequence). V was pared by 1 base and J by 3 bases, with 18 bases between. This CDR3 spans 17 amino acids. DNA of the CDR3: TGTGCCAGCAGCTTGAAGGTCATAGGGGGGATTACAGATACGCAGTATTTT. Translating it yields CASSLKVIGGITDTQYF.

V gene TRBV4-3 combines with J gene TRBJ2-7; a possible D gene is TRBD1 (6 bases). The length of the CDR3 is 15 residues. Germline V gives CDR1 LGHNA, CDR2 YSLEER. V was trimmed by 4 bases and J by 3 bases, leaving 16 bases between them. As DNA, the CDR3 is TGCGCCAGCAGCCTACAGACAGGCCGGAACTACGAGCAGTACTTC. As protein: CASSLQTGRNYEQYF.

V usage is TRBV7-6 and J usage is TRBJ2-1; 9 bases are shared with TRBD2. The CDR3 covers 17 residues. CDR1 is SGHVS and CDR2 is FNYEAQ in the germline V gene. J was trimmed by 3 bases and V by 1 base; bases with no gene match: 7. The DNA of the CDR3 is TGTGCCAGCAGCTTAGTACGACAAGCGGGGGGCTACAATGAGCAGTTCTTC. Its protein product is CASSLVRQAGGYNEQFF.

V usage is TRBV6-5 and J usage is TRBJ2-5, with a weak D call TRBD2 (5 bases). Germline CDR1 is MNHEY and CDR2 is SVGAGI. Trimming removed 6 bases at V and 4 bases at J, with 9 bases between. This CDR3 contains 12 residues. The CDR3 reads CASSGVSETQYF. The CDR3 bases are TGTGCCAGCAGCGGGGTTTCAGAGACCCAGTACTTC.

The rearrangement uses TRBV5-1 and TRBJ1-2; 7 nucleotides line up with TRBD1. Germline V gives CDR1 SGHRS, CDR2 YFSETQ. The junction had 15 bases not matched to a gene; V was cut back by 3 bases and J by 7 bases. CDR3 length equals 16 residues. The CDR3 nucleotides are TGCGCCAGCAGCTCAACTGGACAGGCCCTGAGGGGTGGCTACACCTTC. Amino acid sequence: CASSSTGQALRGGYTF.

The chain recombines TRBV3-1 (or the pseudogene TRBV3-2) with TRBJ1-1; possibly TRBD1 for D (6 bases). The germline V and J ends were trimmed by 4 bases and 8 bases, with 8 bases remaining between them. CDR1 and CDR2 from the germline V gene are LGHDT and YNNKEL (reference sequence). This CDR3 has 11 residues. CDR3: CASSRGQEAFF. CDR3 nucleotide sequence: TGTGCCAGCAGCCGCGGACAGGAAGCTTTCTTT.

This clone appeared a single time. V is TRBV6-2 or TRBV6-3 and J is TRBJ1-6; no firm D call. The CDR3 has 16 residues. Germline values: CDR1 MNHEY, CDR2 SVGEGT. Trimming left V 0 bases short and J 9 bases short, with 15 bases between. CDR3 loop: CASSYSRRQVGSPLHF. The CDR3 DNA is TGTGCCAGCAGTTACTCGCGGAGGCAGGTTGGTTCACCCCTCCACTTT.